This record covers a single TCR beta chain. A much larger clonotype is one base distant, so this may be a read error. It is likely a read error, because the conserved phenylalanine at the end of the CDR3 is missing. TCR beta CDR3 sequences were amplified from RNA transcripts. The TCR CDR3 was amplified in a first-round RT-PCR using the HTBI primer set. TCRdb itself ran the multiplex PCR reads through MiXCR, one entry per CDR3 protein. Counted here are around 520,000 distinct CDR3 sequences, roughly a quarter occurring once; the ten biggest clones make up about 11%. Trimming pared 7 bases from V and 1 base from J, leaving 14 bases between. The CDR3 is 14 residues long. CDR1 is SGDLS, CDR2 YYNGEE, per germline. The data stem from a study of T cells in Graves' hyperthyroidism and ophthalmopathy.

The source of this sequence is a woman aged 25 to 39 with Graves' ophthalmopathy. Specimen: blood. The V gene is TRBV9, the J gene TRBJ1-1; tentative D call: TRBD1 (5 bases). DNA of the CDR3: TGTGCCAGCGGGGCTATAAACTCGAACACTGAAGCTTTCTTG. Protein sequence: CASGAINSNTEAFL.